The clone carrying this T cell receptor beta chain has only one observation. Antigen: not known. The data originate from a study of cytomegalovirus exposure and HLA in healthy donors. Use of 60 Vbeta and 13 Jbeta primers characterized the PCR. Authors' methods: An analysis that came later counted tens of millions of unique TCR beta chains, approximately 10 million shared. Libraries were prepared by immunoSEQ multiplex PCR; TCRdb keeps only in-frame clonotypes and omits some of them. The DNA gave D and trimming, while V, J and clone size come from that table. The repertoire includes some 170,000 clones, around 77% of them detected once, and around 1.6% sits in the top ten. Study-level points and caveats: Most subjects' HLA-A and HLA-B alleles were reportedly predicted from TCR beta sequences. Equally common other TCR beta chains were less clonally expanded than HLA-associated ones, a later analysis found. While the bulk of TCR sequences proved rare, some public TCRs turned up in many donors.

The CDR3 length is 17 residues. In germline, CDR1 is LNHDA, CDR2 SQIVND (reference sequence). J lost 0 bases, V lost 5 bases, and 12 bases had no gene match. The chain couples TRBV19 to TRBJ2-5, with TRBD2 matching over 7 bases. Source material: PBMCs. This TCR came from a woman between 25 and 40 years old in good health and CMV-seronegative. CDR3 amino acids: CASSVHWGGAYQETQYF. The CDR3 DNA sequence: TGTGCCAGTAGTGTCCATTGGGGGGGAGCCTACCAAGAGACCCAGTACTTC.